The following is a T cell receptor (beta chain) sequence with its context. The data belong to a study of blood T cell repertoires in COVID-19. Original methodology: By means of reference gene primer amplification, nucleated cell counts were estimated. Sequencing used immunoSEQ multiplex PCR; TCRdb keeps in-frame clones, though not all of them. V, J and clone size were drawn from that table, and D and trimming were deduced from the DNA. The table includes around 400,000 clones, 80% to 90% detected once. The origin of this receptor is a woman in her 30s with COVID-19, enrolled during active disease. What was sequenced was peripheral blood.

The CDR3 loop reads CASSRTSGRAKVDYEQYF. In nucleotides, the CDR3 is TGTGCCAGCAGTCGGACTAGCGGGAGGGCCAAGGTCGACTACGAGCAGTACTTC. The V call is TRBV6-2 or TRBV6-3, the J call TRBJ2-7; TRBD2 matches 15 bases. The trim removed 5 bases at V and 3 bases at J, leaving 11 bases unmatched. The CDR3 is made up of 18 amino acids. In germline, CDR1 is MNHEY, CDR2 SVGEGT.